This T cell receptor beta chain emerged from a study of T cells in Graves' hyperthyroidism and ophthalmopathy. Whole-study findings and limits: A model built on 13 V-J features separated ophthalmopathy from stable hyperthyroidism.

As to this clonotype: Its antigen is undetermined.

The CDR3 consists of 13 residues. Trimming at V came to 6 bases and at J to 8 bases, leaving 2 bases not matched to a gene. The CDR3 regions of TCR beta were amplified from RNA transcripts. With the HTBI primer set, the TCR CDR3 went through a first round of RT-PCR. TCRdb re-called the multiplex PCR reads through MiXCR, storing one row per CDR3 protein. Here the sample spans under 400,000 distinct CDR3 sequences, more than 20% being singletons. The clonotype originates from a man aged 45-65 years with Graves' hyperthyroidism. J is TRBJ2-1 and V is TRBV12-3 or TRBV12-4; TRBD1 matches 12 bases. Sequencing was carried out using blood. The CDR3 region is CASRGTGGYEQFF. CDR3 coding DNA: TGTGCCAGCAGGGGGACAGGGGGCTATGAGCAGTTCTTC.